This T cell receptor beta chain was identified during a study of T cell changes during pregnancy in multiple sclerosis. TCRdb's table, derived via immunoSEQ multiplex PCR, lists solely in-frame clones and lacks some. The repertoire consists of around 33,000 clones, with over 85% occurring once and the leading ten covering 5% to 6%. A single count supports this clone. Relative to the germline gene, one junction end is altered; a read error may explain this. Per the germline V gene, CDR1 is SQVTM and CDR2 is ANQGSEA. The CDR3 runs 13 residues. The genes are TRBV29-1 and TRBJ2-7; weak D call: TRBD2 (6 bases). Sequenced material: peripheral blood, taken in the third trimester of pregnancy. This sequence originates from a female donor in good health, enrolled as a control in a pregnancy study. The DNA of the CDR3 is TGCAGCGTTGAAGAAACGGGAGCAGCCCCCCAGCACTTC. Residues: CSVEETGAAPQHF.